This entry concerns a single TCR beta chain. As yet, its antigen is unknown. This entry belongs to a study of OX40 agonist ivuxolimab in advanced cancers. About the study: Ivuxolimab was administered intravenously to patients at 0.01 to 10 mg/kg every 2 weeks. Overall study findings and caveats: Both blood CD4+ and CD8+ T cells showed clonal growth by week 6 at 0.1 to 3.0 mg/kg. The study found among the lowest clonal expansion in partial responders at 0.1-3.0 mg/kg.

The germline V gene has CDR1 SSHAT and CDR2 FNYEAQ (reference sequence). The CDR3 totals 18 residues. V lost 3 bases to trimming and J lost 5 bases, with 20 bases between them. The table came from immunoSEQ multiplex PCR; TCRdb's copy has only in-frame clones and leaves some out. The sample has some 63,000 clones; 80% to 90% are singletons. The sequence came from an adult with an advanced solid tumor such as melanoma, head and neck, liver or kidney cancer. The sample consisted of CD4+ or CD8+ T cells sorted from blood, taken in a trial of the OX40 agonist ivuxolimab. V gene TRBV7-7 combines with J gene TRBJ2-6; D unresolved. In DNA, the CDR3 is TGTGCCAGCAGCTTTCTTACAGTGCCACAAAGTCGGGCCAACGTCCTGACTTTC. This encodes CASSFLTVPQSRANVLTF.